A single sample is the source of the 13 T cell receptor beta chains below, sequenced in a study of CD8+ T cells in alopecia areata. RNA was isolated and reverse transcribed to cDNA, the sequencing template. Data came from immunoSEQ multiplex PCR; TCRdb stores just in-frame clones and leaves some out. The sample consists of approximately 150,000 clones, more than 45% of them appearing once. Sequencing was done on a sample of CD4+ T cells sorted from blood. The source is a human donor with alopecia areata.

There are a few counts of this clone. CDR3: CASSFVGGLAGYTF. The CDR3 DNA reads TGTGCCAGCAGTTTCGTGGGCGGACTAGCTGGCTACACCTTC. The chain recombines TRBV28 with TRBJ1-2; D call uncertain. Germline V gene sequence: CDR1 MDHEN, CDR2 SYDVKM. Trimming cost V 3 bases and J 7 bases, with 15 bases left between them. There are 14 residues in the CDR3.

The chain couples TRBV11-3 to TRBJ2-1; 7 positions match TRBD2. J was trimmed by 6 bases and V by 1 base; bases with no gene match: 6. Germline assignment: CDR1 SGHNT and CDR2 YENEEA. The CDR3 has 15 residues. The CDR3: CASSLGGSAVNEQFF. The DNA of the CDR3 is TGTGCCAGCAGCTTAGGCGGGAGTGCGGTCAATGAGCAGTTCTTC.

The rearrangement uses TRBV28 and TRBJ2-7; the D gene is possibly TRBD2 (5 bases). Trimming removed 4 bases at V and 2 bases at J, with 6 bases between. Per germline, CDR1 MDHEN and CDR2 SYDVKM. This CDR3 is 12 amino acids long. This CDR3 reads CASSSGTYEQYF. The CDR3 nucleotides are TGTGCCAGCAGTTCCGGGACCTACGAGCAGTACTTC.

The rearrangement links TRBV4-1 to TRBJ1-1; D is undetermined. This CDR3 has 12 residues. Germline V gene lookup returns CDR1 MGHRA and CDR2 YSYEKL. The V and J ends lost 0 bases and 8 bases respectively, with 7 bases between them. CDR3 coding DNA: TGCGCCAGCAGCCAAGAGGGGTTGGAAGCTTTCTTT. Protein sequence: CASSQEGLEAFF.

The V and J genes are TRBV4-1 and TRBJ2-1, with D hard to call. Germline values: CDR1 MGHRA, CDR2 YSYEKL. The CDR3 spans 17 residues. Deletions cut 1 base from V and 4 bases from J, with 17 bases between. CDR3: CASSQVAGPPVYNEQFF. Written as DNA, the CDR3 is TGCGCCAGCAGCCAAGTGGCCGGGCCTCCGGTGTACAATGAGCAGTTCTTC.

This clone was observed a few times. This rearrangement joins TRBV5-1 to TRBJ2-1, with TRBD2 identical over 9 bases. Germline V lookup: CDR1 SGHRS, CDR2 YFSETQ. V lost 0 bases and J lost 9; bases outside the gene matches: 4. The CDR3 is 14 amino acids. DNA for the CDR3: TGCGCCAGCAGCTTGGGCGGGAGGGCCATTGAGCAGTTCTTC. This codes for CASSLGGRAIEQFF.

V is TRBV29-1 and J is TRBJ2-7, with a tentative D call TRBD2 (5 bases). V lost 4 bases to trimming and J lost 0 bases, with 13 bases between them. Germline CDR1 is SQVTM and CDR2 is ANQGSEA. The CDR3 loop spans 14 amino acids. The CDR3 DNA follows: TGCAGCGTTGGGTTGATAGGGAGCTCCTACGAGCAGTACTTC. As protein: CSVGLIGSSYEQYF.

There are a few counts of this clone. In nucleotides, the CDR3 is TGTGCCAGCTTCCCTCCTAGCGGGAGGCACGAGCAGTACTTC. Its translation is CASFPPSGRHEQYF. V usage is TRBV28 and J usage is TRBJ2-7, with TRBD2 identical over 11 bases. Trimming cost V 8 bases and J 5 bases; bases outside gene matches: 8. Germline V gene data show CDR1 as MDHEN and CDR2 as SYDVKM. The CDR3 has 14 amino acids. Looking up the rest from reference TRBV28 and TRBJ2-7 gives the full variable domain: DVKVTQSSRYLVKRTGEKVFLECVQDMDHENMFWYRQDPGLGLRLIYFSYDVKMKEKGDIPEGYSVSREKKERFSLILESASTNQTSMYLCASFPPSGRHEQYFGPGTRLTVT.

This clone was observed a handful of times. The rearrangement joins TRBV18 to TRBJ2-1, with D perhaps matching TRBD1 (6 bases). The CDR3 covers 17 residues. Germline V gives CDR1 KGHSH, CDR2 LQKENI. V lost 4 bases to trimming and J lost 1 base, with 17 bases between them. The CDR3 nucleotides read TGTGCCAGCTCACGTAACCTTCTCCAGGGGTCCTACAATGAGCAGTTCTTC. This encodes CASSRNLLQGSYNEQFF.

The J gene is TRBJ2-3, the V gene TRBV9; D is perhaps TRBD1 (6 bases). The CDR3 is made up of 16 amino acids. Germline CDR1 and CDR2: SGDLS and YYNGEE. The ends were cut back, 0 bases at V and 4 bases at J, with 15 bases in the middle. CDR3 protein: CASSVVSGGGPDTQYF. The CDR3 DNA reads as TGTGCCAGCAGCGTAGTCTCGGGTGGGGGCCCAGATACGCAGTATTTT.

This clone was observed a handful of times. The J gene is TRBJ2-7, the V gene TRBV5-6; 8 positions match TRBD1. The ends lost 4 bases at V and 4 bases at J; junction bases unmatched: 13. There are 16 residues in the CDR3. Germline CDR1 reads SGHDT; CDR2 reads YYEEEE. CDR3 DNA: TGTGCCAGCAGCCCTATCCGGACAGGGTCTTGGTACGAGCAGTACTTC. It encodes CASSPIRTGSWYEQYF.

The rearrangement joins TRBV29-1 to TRBJ2-5; 7 positions match TRBD1. CDR1 and CDR2 (germline): SQVTM, ANQGSEA. This CDR3 has 13 amino acids. The V segment lost 4 bases and the J segment 3 bases; nucleotides outside the gene matches: 5. The CDR3 loop is CSVGVTGKETQYF. For the CDR3, the DNA is TGCAGCGTTGGAGTGACAGGGAAAGAGACCCAGTACTTC.

The chain joins TRBV7-9 to TRBJ2-7, with D unclear. V shed 5 bases and J shed 0 bases, with 11 bases lying between them. In germline, CDR1 is SEHNR, CDR2 FQNEAQ (reference sequence). The CDR3 has 14 residues. CDR3 DNA sequence: TGTGCCAGCAGCCCCAATCTAGACTCCTACGAGCAGTACTTC. Encoded protein: CASSPNLDSYEQYF. The whole variable domain, filled in from reference TRBV7-9 and TRBJ2-7, reads DTGVSQNPRHKITKRGQNVTFRCDPISEHNRLYWYRQTLGQGPEFLTYFQNEAQLEKSRLLSDRFSAERPKGSFSTLEIQRTEQGDSAMYLCASSPNLDSYEQYFGPGTRLTVT.